The 2 T cell receptor beta chains below all came from one sample that was sequenced in a study of tissue T cells after allogeneic stem cell transplantation. The repertoire was sequenced with immunoSEQ multiplex PCR; TCRdb's copy has only in-frame clones and lacks some. The repertoire consists of a few thousand clones, with approximately 74% occurring once and the leading ten covering roughly 8%. Specimen: tissue from the colon, collected at autopsy. The receptor set was obtained from a female donor of 60 years or more with lung cancer.

The chain couples TRBV19 to TRBJ1-1, with TRBD1 matching 8 bases. The CDR3 has 14 residues. The V gene end was trimmed by 8 bases and the J gene end by 4 bases; junction bases not matched to a gene: 9. The germline gives CDR1 LNHDA, CDR2 SQIVND (reference sequence). This chain's CDR3 is CASGEGQGGTEAFF. Written as DNA, the CDR3 is TGTGCCAGTGGAGAAGGACAGGGCGGCACTGAAGCTTTCTTT.

A few counts support this clone. The chain is built from TRBV7-9 and TRBJ2-6, with TRBD2 matching 8 bases. The ends lost 4 bases at V and 2 bases at J; junction bases unmatched: 13. Germline loops: CDR1 SEHNR, CDR2 FQNEAQ (reference sequence). The CDR3 is 19 residues long. CDR3 in DNA: TGTGCCAGCAGCTCCCGGGGGGGGAGCAGCGCGGCTGGGGCCAACGTCCTGACTTTC. Its protein is CASSSRGGSSAAGANVLTF.